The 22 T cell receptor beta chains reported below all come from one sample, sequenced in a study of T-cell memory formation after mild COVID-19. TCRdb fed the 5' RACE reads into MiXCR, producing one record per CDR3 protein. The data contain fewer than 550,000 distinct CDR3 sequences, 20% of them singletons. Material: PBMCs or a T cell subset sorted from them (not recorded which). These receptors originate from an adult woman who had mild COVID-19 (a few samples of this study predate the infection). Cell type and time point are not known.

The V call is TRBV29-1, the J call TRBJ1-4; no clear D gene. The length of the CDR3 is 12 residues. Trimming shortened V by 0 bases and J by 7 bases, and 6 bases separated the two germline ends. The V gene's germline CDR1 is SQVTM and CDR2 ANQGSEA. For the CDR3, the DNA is TGCAGCGTTGAAGATGGAGGTGAAAAACTGTTTTTT. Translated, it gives CSVEDGGEKLFF.

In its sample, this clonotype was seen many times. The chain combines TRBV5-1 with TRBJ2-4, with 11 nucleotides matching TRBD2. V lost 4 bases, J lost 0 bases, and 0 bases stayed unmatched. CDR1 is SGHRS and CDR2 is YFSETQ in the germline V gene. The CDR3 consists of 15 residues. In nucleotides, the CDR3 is TGCGCCAGCAGCGGACTAGCGGGAGCCAAAAACATTCAGTACTTC. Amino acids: CASSGLAGAKNIQYF.

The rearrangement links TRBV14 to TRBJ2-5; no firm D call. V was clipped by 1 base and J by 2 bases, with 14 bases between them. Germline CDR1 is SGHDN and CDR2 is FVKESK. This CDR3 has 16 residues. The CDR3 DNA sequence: TGTGCCAGCAGCCAAGCGGAAGAGAACCCGCAAGAGACCCAGTACTTC. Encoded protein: CASSQAEENPQETQYF.

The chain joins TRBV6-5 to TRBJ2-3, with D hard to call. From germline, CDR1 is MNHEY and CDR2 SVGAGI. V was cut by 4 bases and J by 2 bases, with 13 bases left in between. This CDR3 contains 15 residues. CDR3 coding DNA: TGTGCCAGCAGTTTTAACGGTTTTGCCACAGATACGCAGTATTTT. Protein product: CASSFNGFATDTQYF.

The CDR3: CSASDSSNTGELFF. DNA for the CDR3: TGCAGTGCTTCGGATAGCTCGAACACCGGGGAGCTGTTTTTT. The chain joins TRBV20-1 to TRBJ2-2; D is ambiguous. This CDR3 has 14 residues. The germline V and J ends were trimmed by 5 bases and 0 bases, with 10 bases remaining between them. The germline V gene has CDR1 DFQATT and CDR2 SNEGSKA (reference sequence).

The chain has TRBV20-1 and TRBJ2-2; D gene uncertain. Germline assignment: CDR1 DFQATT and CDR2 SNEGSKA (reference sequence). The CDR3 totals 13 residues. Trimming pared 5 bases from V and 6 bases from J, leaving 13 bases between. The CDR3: CSASDLVPGELFF. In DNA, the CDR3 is TGCAGTGCTTCGGACCTAGTGCCCGGGGAGCTGTTTTTT.

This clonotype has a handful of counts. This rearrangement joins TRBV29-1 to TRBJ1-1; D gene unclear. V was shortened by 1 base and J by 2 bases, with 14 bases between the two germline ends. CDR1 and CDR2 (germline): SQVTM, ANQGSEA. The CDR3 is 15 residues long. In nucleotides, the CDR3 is TGCAGCGTTGAAGGTCCTCTCGGGGTTAACACTGAAGCTTTCTTT. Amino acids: CSVEGPLGVNTEAFF.

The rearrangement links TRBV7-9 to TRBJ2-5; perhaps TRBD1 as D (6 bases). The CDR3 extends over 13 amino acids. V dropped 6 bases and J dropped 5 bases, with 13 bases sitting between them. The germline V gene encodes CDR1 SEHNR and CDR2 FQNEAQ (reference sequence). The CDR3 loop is CASSGNRDETQYF. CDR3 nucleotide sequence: TGTGCCAGCAGTGGAAACAGGGATGAGACCCAGTACTTC.

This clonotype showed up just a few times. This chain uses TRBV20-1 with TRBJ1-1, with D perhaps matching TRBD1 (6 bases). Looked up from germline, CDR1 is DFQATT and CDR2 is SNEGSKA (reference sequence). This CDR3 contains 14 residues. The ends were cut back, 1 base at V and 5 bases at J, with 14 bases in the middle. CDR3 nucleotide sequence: TGCAGTGCTAGAGCTTCAGGGGTATATACTGAAGCTTTCTTT. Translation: CSARASGVYTEAFF.

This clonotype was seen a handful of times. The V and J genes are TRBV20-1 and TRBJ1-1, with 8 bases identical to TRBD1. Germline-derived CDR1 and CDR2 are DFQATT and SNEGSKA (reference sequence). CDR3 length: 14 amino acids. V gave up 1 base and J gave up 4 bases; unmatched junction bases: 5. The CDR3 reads CSARVQGAGTEAFF. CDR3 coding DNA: TGCAGTGCTAGAGTTCAGGGGGCAGGCACTGAAGCTTTCTTT.

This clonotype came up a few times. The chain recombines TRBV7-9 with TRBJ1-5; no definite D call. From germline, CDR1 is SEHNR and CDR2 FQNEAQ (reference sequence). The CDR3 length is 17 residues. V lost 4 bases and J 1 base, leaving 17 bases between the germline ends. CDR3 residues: CASSYSGSSRSNQPQHF. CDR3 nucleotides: TGTGCCAGCAGCTATTCAGGATCCAGCCGAAGCAATCAGCCCCAGCATTTT.

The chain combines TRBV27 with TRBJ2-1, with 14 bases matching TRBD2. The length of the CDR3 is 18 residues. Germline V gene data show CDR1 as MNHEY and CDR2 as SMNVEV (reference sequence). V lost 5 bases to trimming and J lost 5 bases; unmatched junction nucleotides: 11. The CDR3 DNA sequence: TGTGCCAGCAGTCCGACGCCCTCGACTAGCGGGGGGGACAATGAGCAGTTCTTC. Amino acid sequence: CASSPTPSTSGGDNEQFF.

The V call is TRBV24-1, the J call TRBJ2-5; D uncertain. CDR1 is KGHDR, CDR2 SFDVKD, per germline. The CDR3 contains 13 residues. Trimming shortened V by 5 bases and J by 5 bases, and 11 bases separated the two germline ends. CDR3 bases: TGTGCCACCAGTGCTGCTTTGGCGGAGACCCAGTACTTC. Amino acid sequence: CATSAALAETQYF.

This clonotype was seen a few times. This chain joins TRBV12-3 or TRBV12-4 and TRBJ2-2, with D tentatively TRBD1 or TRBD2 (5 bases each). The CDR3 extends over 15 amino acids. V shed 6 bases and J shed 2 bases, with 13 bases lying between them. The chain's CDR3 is CASRPPGPNTGELFF. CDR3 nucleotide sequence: TGTGCCAGCAGACCGCCGGGACCCAACACCGGGGAGCTGTTTTTT.

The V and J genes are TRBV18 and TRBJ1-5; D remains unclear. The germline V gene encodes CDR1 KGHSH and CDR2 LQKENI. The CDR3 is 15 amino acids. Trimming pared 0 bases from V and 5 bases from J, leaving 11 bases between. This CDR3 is CASSPPGREDQPQHF. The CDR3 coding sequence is TGTGCCAGCTCACCACCAGGTAGGGAAGATCAGCCCCAGCATTTT.

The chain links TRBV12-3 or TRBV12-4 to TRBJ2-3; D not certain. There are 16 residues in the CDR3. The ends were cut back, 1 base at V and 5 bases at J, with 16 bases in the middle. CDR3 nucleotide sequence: TGTGCCAGCAGTTTAGAGGCCCGGCTTGGCGGAGATACGCAGTATTTT. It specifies CASSLEARLGGDTQYF.

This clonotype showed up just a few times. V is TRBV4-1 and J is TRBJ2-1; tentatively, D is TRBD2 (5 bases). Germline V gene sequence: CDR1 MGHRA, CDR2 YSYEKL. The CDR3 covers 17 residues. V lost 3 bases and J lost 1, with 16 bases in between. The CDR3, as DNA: TGCGCCAGCAGCCAGGGATCAGGCGGGCAGTCCTACAATGAGCAGTTCTTC. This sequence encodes CASSQGSGGQSYNEQFF.

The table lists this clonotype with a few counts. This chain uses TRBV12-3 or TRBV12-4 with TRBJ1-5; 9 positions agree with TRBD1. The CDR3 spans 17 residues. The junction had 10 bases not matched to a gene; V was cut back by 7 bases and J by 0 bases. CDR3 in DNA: TGTGCCAGCAAAAAGACAGGGGGGTGGTATAGCAATCAGCCCCAGCATTTT. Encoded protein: CASKKTGGWYSNQPQHF.

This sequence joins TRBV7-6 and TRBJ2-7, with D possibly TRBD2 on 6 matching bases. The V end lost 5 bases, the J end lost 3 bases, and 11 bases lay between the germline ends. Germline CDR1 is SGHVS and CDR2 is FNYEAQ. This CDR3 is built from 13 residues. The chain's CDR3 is CASSRGRIYEQYF. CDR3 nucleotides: TGTGCCAGCAGCCGGGGGAGAATCTACGAGCAGTACTTC.

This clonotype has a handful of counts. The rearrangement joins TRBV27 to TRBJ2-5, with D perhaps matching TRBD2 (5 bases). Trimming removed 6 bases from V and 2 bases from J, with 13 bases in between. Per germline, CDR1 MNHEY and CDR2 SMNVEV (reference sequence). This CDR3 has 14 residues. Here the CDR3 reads CASRLRDQQETQYF. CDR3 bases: TGTGCCAGCAGGTTGAGGGATCAACAAGAGACCCAGTACTTC.

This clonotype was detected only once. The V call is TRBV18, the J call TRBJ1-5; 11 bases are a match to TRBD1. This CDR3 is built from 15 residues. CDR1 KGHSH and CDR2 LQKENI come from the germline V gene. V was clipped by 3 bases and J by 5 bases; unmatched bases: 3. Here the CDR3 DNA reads TGTGCCAGCTCACCCGGGACAGGGGGGCATCAGCCCCAGCATTTT. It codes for CASSPGTGGHQPQHF. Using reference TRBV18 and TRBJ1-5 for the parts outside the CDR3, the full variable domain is NAGVMQNPRHLVRRRGQEARLRCSPMKGHSHVYWYRQLPEEGLKFMVYLQKENIIDESGMPKERFSAEFPKEGPSILRIQQVVRGDSAAYFCASSPGTGGHQPQHFGDGTRLSIL.

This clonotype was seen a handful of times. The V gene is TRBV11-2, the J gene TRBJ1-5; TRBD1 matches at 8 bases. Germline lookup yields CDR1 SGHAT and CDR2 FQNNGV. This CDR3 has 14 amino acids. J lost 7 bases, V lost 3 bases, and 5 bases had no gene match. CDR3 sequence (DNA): TGTGCCAGCAGCTTTGACAGGGGTCACCAGCCCCAGCATTTT. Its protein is CASSFDRGHQPQHF.